The clone carrying this T cell receptor beta chain was seen more than once but under ten times. Its matching antigen is unknown. MiXCR was run by TCRdb on the 5' RACE reads, yielding one entry per CDR3 protein. The table lists around 300,000 distinct CDR3 sequences, approximately 15% of them singletons. The sample belongs to a study of T-cell memory formation after mild COVID-19. Study-level information: TCR clustering was largely donor specific. Study results and caveats: There was no confirmation that second-wave clones peaking on day 37 were SARS-CoV-2 specific. Of the contracting clones, CD4+ ones lay mainly in CM and EM, and CD8+ ones in EMRA.

In germline, CDR1 is MGHRA, CDR2 YSYEKL. This CDR3 contains 16 residues. The V and J ends lost 4 bases and 5 bases respectively, with 21 bases between them. Source material: PBMCs or a T cell subset sorted from them (not recorded which). This chain links TRBV4-1 with TRBJ2-7; D is possibly TRBD2 (6 bases). The sequence was collected from a man between 18 and 29 years old who had mild COVID-19 (a few samples of this study predate the infection). Cell type and time point are not known. The CDR3 here is CASSLSGVDGAHEQYF. CDR3 in DNA: TGCGCCAGCAGCCTTTCGGGAGTGGACGGTGCCCACGAGCAGTACTTC.